Each of the 7 T cell receptor beta chains below was sequenced from the same sample in a study of shared clonotypes between healthy human individuals. The data were produced by immunoSEQ multiplex PCR, yet TCRdb's version contains in-frame clones alone and is incomplete. The data show roughly 1,500,000 clones, 95% to 99% seen once. Sequencing was carried out using naive CD4+ T cells sorted from blood. As for subset: CD45RA+ positively selected. Receptor source: a man aged 25 to 45 in good health.

The chain carries TRBV14 and TRBJ2-1, with D maybe TRBD2 (6 bases). Germline CDR1 is SGHDN and CDR2 is FVKESK. V was shortened by 3 bases and J by 4 bases, with 16 bases between the two germline ends. The CDR3 is 16 amino acids. The CDR3 reads CASSHAPGLQYNEQFF. The CDR3 DNA sequence: TGTGCCAGCAGCCATGCGCCGGGACTCCAGTACAATGAGCAGTTCTTC.

The rearrangement links TRBV18 to TRBJ2-6, with a tentative D call TRBD2 (6 bases). The CDR3 totals 17 residues. Germline CDR1 reads KGHSH; CDR2 reads LQKENI. Deletions cut 3 bases from V and 0 bases from J, with 12 bases between. The DNA of the CDR3 is TGTGCCAGCTCACCTCCAGGGAGGCACTCTGGGGCCAACGTCCTGACTTTC. It encodes CASSPPGRHSGANVLTF.

This clone was seen ten or more times. The rearrangement joins TRBV2 to TRBJ2-1; 9 bases are a match to TRBD1. Germline V gene data show CDR1 as SNHLY and CDR2 as FYNNEI. CDR3 size: 16 residues. V dropped 3 bases and J dropped 5; count of bases not matched to a gene: 8. CDR3 in DNA: TGTGCCAGCAGTGAGGCCGGGACAGGGCTTGACAATGAGCAGTTCTTC. It translates to CASSEAGTGLDNEQFF.

This chain uses TRBV5-1 with TRBJ2-1, with D hard to call. The CDR3 contains 13 residues. From germline, CDR1 is SGHRS and CDR2 YFSETQ. Between the trimmed V and J ends, which lost 1 base and 8 bases, there was a span of 10 bases. The CDR3 DNA sequence: TGCGCCAGCAGCTTGAGAATTGTAGATGAGCAGTTCTTC. As protein: CASSLRIVDEQFF.

J is TRBJ2-5 and V is TRBV9, with D possibly being TRBD1 (5 bases). Trimming left V 1 base short and J 3 bases short, with 10 bases between. The CDR3 is 14 amino acids. Germline CDR1 and CDR2: SGDLS and YYNGEE. The CDR3 DNA sequence: TGTGCCAGCAGCGTAAGGCCAGGGAAAGAGACCCAGTACTTC. Amino acids: CASSVRPGKETQYF.

The chain couples TRBV2 to TRBJ1-4; TRBD1 aligns across 7 bases. The CDR3 totals 14 residues. Losses at the gene ends were 6 bases for V and 7 bases for J; bases not matched to a gene: 8. The germline V gene encodes CDR1 SNHLY and CDR2 FYNNEI. The CDR3 coding sequence is TGTGCCAGCAGGGCTCAGACAGGGAGTGAAAAACTGTTTTTT. Translating gives CASRAQTGSEKLFF.

This chain connects TRBV19 to TRBJ1-2, with TRBD1 matching over 9 bases. This CDR3 has 14 residues. The V and J ends lost 4 bases and 6 bases, in that order; junction bases with no gene match: 6. The germline V gene encodes CDR1 LNHDA and CDR2 SQIVND (reference sequence). CDR3 loop: CASSTTGTGNGYTF. CDR3 coding DNA: TGTGCCAGTAGTACGACCGGGACAGGGAATGGCTACACCTTC.